A single sample gave rise to the 14 T cell receptor beta chains below, sequenced in a study of beta chain features in type 1 diabetes. Whole-study findings and limits: The study found moderately but significantly shorter TCRB CDR3s in all four CD4+ subsets of Type 1 diabetes patients.

Expressed TCRB transcripts got sequenced, as all isolated RNA was reverse transcribed. Some clones are missing from TCRdb's copy, which holds only in-frame ones; the method was immunoSEQ multiplex PCR. The data show 640,000 or so clones, roughly an eighth seen once. Their recognized antigens are unknown. The sample comprised naive CD4+ T cells from blood. Receptors were obtained from a man younger than 35 with type 1 diabetes.

The V gene is TRBV7-2, the J gene TRBJ2-7; 7 bases are a match to TRBD1. Per the germline V gene, CDR1 is SGHTA and CDR2 is FQGNSA. V shed 8 bases, J shed 1 base, and the junction held 8 bases outside the gene matches. This CDR3 contains 14 residues. The CDR3 loop is CASGKDRTSYEQYF. CDR3 sequence (DNA): TGTGCCAGCGGGAAGGACAGGACTTCCTACGAGCAGTACTTC.

This sequence joins TRBV14 and TRBJ1-1; D remains unclear. Germline values: CDR1 SGHDN, CDR2 FVKESK. Trimming left V 0 bases short and J 3 bases short, with 8 bases between. The CDR3 has 14 residues. The CDR3 reads CASSQDLVYTEAFF. CDR3 in DNA: TGTGCCAGCAGCCAAGATCTGGTTTACACTGAAGCTTTCTTT.

The table lists this clone with a few counts. The chain carries TRBV25-1 and TRBJ1-1; D is unresolved. Germline CDR1 MGHDK, CDR2 SYGVNS. CDR3 length: 14 residues. V dropped 1 base and J dropped 5 bases, with 11 bases sitting between them. CDR3 region: CASSEFGTRTEAFF. The CDR3 DNA sequence: TGTGCCAGCAGTGAATTTGGCACCAGGACTGAAGCTTTCTTT.

The chain couples TRBV7-8 to TRBJ1-1, with D hard to call. From germline, CDR1 is SGHVS and CDR2 FQNEAQ. This CDR3 comprises 15 residues. The V gene lost 3 bases and the J gene lost 1 base, with 12 bases spanning the gap. This CDR3 is CASSFGGSGNTEAFF. CDR3 bases: TGTGCCAGCAGCTTTGGCGGCTCGGGGAACACTGAAGCTTTCTTT.

V usage is TRBV9 and J usage is TRBJ1-2, with a tentative D call TRBD1 (5 bases). Trimming took 6 bases from V and 11 from J, leaving 26 bases between them. Germline V gene data show CDR1 as SGDLS and CDR2 as YYNGEE. The CDR3 loop spans 15 amino acids. The chain's CDR3 is CASTTGSGGMRRYTF. CDR3 coding DNA: TGTGCCAGCACCACCGGCAGTGGGGGGATGCGTAGGTACACCTTC.

This clone was recorded a few times. DNA of the CDR3: TGTGCCAGCAGTTTTAGGGGCGCTGGGGCCAACGTCCTGACTTTC. It codes for CASSFRGAGANVLTF. The chain joins TRBV28 to TRBJ2-6; the D gene is possibly TRBD1 (5 bases). Germline values: CDR1 MDHEN, CDR2 SYDVKM. The CDR3 has 15 residues. The ends were cut back, 3 bases at V and 2 bases at J, with 8 bases in the middle.

This clone came up a few times. V usage is TRBV4-2 and J usage is TRBJ2-5; TRBD2 matches at 9 bases. V was clipped by 3 bases and J by 6 bases; unmatched bases: 11. There are 16 residues in the CDR3. From germline, CDR1 is LGHNA and CDR2 YNFKEQ. The chain's CDR3 is CASSQSGTSKMKTQYF. The DNA for the CDR3 is TGTGCCAGCAGCCAGTCCGGGACTAGCAAGATGAAGACCCAGTACTTC.

This clone came up a few times. The chain couples TRBV30 to TRBJ1-1; D is undetermined. V shed 5 bases and J shed 1 base, with 8 bases lying between them. The CDR3 has 12 residues. Germline CDR1 is GTSNPN and CDR2 is SVGIG (reference sequence). The CDR3 DNA follows: TGTGCCTGGGGCAGGCAGAACACTGAAGCTTTCTTT. Its protein product is CAWGRQNTEAFF.

The chain couples TRBV28 to TRBJ2-3; 10 bases align to TRBD2. V gave up 6 bases and J gave up 2 bases; unmatched junction bases: 5. The CDR3 has 15 amino acids. Germline-derived CDR1 and CDR2 are MDHEN and SYDVKM. CDR3 nucleotides: TGTGCCAGCAGATTAGCGGGGGGTAACACAGATACGCAGTATTTT. Its protein product is CASRLAGGNTDTQYF.

The rearrangement joins TRBV5-1 to TRBJ2-1; 11 nucleotides agree with TRBD2. The CDR3 has 16 amino acids. CDR1 and CDR2 from the germline V gene are SGHRS and YFSETQ. V lost 2 bases to trimming and J lost 8 bases; unmatched junction nucleotides: 9. CDR3: CASSLTSGRFGDEQFF. In nucleotides, the CDR3 is TGCGCCAGCAGCTTAACTAGCGGGAGATTCGGCGATGAGCAGTTCTTC. The full variable domain, in which reference TRBV5-1 and TRBJ2-1 provide the parts outside the CDR3, is KAGVTQTPRYLIKTRGQQVTLSCSPISGHRSVSWYQQTPGQGLQFLFEYFSETQRNKGNFPGRFSGRQFSNSRSEMNVSTLELGDSALYLCASSLTSGRFGDEQFFGPGTRLTVL.

In its sample, this clone was seen a few times. The J gene is TRBJ2-3, the V gene TRBV19, with 10 bases aligning to TRBD1. The germline CDR1 and CDR2 sequences are LNHDA and SQIVND (reference sequence). The CDR3 is 15 residues long. With 10 bases clipped from V and 0 bases from J, the junction kept 7 bases outside the gene matches. CDR3 in DNA: TGTGCCACCAGGGACAGGGGCTCTAGCACAGATACGCAGTATTTT. Its protein product is CATRDRGSSTDTQYF.

The chain joins TRBV21-1 to TRBJ1-2; TRBD1 was called by the table and not checked on the DNA. TRBV21-1 represents a pseudogene. The CDR3 sequence is 15 residues long. Written as DNA, the CDR3 is TGTGCCAGCAGCACTGGACAGGGAGCTAACTATGGCTACACCTTC. As protein: CASSTGQGANYGYTF.

The chain uses TRBV30 and TRBJ2-5; 9 positions agree with TRBD1. CDR1 and CDR2 (germline): GTSNPN, SVGIG (reference sequence). Trimming cost V 4 bases and J 7 bases; bases outside gene matches: 7. The CDR3 extends over 13 amino acids. The DNA for the CDR3 is TGTGCCTGGAATGGACAGGGGTTCGGGACCCAGTACTTC. Translated, it gives CAWNGQGFGTQYF.

This clone has more than one count but fewer than ten. The CDR3 DNA reads as TGCACAGGAATCAGCTACGAGCAGTACTTC. This codes for CTGISYEQYF. The chain joins TRBV29-1 to TRBJ2-7; D gene unclear. The CDR3 length is 10 residues. From germline, CDR1 is SQVTM and CDR2 ANQGSEA.